This T cell receptor beta chain is drawn from a study of graft-versus-host responses after intestinal transplantation. After removal of 4 bases from V and 4 bases from J, the junction contained 5 bases not matched to a gene. The CDR3 extends over 14 amino acids. Germline V gene data show CDR1 as SGHDT and CDR2 as YYEEEE. Points on this clone: Its target is not known.

The table came from immunoSEQ multiplex PCR; TCRdb's copy has only in-frame clones and leaves some out. The data hold 90,000 to 95,000 clones, with more than 85% observed a single time. Sequences were derived from unstimulated CD8+ T cells sorted from spleen or lymph node cells, sampled before intestinal transplant. The sequence was obtained from a human donor who received an intestinal transplant. The chain uses TRBV5-6 and TRBJ2-3, with 8 bases fitting TRBD2. DNA of the CDR3: TGTGCCAGCAGCCTTAGCGGGGCCGCAGATACGCAGTATTTT. Translation gives CASSLSGAADTQYF.